The TCR beta chain described here comes from a study of T cells after yellow fever vaccination. Study-wide context: Preparing low-cell-number fractions relied on SMART-Seq v4 Ultra Low Input.

The CDR3 is 11 residues long. TCRdb itself ran the 5' RACE reads through MiXCR, one entry per CDR3 protein. The table lists some 300,000 distinct CDR3 sequences, 7.5% to 9.5% of them singletons, with about 3% in the top ten. This sequence originates from a man in his late teens or twenties who received the YFV17D yellow fever vaccine. The source was CD4+ T cells sorted from PBMCs, collected 5 days after the yellow fever booster vaccination. The chain recombines TRBV12-3 or TRBV12-4 with TRBJ2-3, with unresolved D. CDR3 in DNA: TGTGCTTGTCGGACGGTGGATACGCAGTATTTT. It specifies CACRTVDTQYF.